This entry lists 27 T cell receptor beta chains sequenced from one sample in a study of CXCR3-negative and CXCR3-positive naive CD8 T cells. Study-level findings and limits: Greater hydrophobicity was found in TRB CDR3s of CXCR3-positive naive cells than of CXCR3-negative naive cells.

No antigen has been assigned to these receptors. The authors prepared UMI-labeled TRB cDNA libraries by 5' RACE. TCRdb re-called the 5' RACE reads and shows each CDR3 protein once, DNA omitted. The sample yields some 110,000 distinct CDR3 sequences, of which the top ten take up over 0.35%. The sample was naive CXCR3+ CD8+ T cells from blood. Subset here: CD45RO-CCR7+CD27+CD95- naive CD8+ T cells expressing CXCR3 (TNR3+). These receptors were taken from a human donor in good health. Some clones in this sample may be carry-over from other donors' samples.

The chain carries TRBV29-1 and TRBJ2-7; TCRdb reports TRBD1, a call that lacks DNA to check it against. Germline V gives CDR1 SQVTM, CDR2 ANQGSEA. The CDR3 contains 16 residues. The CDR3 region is CSVETGWSEWSYEQYF.

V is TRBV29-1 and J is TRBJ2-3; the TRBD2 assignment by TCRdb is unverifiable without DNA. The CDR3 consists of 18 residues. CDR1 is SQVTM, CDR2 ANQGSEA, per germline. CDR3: CSVESGLAGGLGTDTQYF.

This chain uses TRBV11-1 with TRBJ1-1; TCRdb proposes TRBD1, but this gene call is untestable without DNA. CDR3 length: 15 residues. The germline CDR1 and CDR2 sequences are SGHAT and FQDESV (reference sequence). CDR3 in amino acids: CASSLAPGRNTEAFF.

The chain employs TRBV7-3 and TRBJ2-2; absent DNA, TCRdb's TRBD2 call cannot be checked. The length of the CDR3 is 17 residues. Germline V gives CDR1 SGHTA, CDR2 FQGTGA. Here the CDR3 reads CASSPGGLGANTGELFF.

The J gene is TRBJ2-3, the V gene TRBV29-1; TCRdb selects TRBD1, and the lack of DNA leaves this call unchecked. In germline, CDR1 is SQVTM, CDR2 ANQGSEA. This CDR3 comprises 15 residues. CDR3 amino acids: CSVEEGGWSTDTQYF.

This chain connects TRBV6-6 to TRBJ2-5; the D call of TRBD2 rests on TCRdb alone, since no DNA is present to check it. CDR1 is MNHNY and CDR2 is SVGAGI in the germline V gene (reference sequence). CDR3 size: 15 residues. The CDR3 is CASSPGPTLQETQYF.

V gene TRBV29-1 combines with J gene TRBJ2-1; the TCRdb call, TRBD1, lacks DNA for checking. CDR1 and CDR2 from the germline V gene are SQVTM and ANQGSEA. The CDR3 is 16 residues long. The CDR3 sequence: CSVVRQGGGAYNEQFF.

CDR3 loop: CASSFEDGHYEQYF. This chain connects TRBV12-3 or TRBV12-4 to TRBJ2-7. The CDR3 contains 14 residues.

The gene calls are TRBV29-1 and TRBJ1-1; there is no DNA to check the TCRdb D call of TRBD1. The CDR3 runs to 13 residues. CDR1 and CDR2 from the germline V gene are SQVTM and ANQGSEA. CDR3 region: CSVEGQGDTEAFF.

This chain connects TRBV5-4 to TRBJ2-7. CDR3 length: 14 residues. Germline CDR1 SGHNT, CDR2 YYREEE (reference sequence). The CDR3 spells CASSLDRGTYEQYF.

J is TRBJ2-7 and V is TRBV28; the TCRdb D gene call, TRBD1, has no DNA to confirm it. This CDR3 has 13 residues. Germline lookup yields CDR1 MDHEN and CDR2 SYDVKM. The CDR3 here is CASSHRQAYEQYF.

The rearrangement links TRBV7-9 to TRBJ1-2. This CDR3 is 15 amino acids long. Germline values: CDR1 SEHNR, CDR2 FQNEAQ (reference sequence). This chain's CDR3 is CASSVTGPTNYGYTF.

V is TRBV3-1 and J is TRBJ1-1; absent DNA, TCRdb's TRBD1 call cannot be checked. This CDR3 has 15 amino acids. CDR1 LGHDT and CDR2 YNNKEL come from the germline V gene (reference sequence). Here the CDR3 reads CASSQDQGASTEAFF.

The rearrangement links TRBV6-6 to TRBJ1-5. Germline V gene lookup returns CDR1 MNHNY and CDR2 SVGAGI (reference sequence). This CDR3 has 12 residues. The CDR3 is CASSHGGEAQHF.

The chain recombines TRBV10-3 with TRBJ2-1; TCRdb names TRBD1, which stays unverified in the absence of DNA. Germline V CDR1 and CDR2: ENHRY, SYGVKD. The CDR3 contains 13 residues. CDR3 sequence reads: CATRPGSHDEQFF.

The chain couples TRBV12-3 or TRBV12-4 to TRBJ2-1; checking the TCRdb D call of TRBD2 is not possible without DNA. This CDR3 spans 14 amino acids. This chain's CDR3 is CASSFTSGGTEQFF.

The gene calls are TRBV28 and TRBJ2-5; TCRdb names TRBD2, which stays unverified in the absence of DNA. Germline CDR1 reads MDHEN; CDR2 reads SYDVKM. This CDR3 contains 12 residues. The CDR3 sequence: CASSRRAGFGYF.

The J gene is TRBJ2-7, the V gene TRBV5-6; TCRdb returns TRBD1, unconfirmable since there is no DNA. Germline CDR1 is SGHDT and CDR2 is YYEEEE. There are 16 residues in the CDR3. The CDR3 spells CASSLLTGDFDYEQYF.

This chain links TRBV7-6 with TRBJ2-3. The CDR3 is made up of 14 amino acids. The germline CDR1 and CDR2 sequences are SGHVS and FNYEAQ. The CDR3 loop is CASSLASGTDTQYF.

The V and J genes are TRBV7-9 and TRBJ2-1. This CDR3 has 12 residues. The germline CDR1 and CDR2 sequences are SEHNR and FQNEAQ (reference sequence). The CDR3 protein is CASSSLNNEQFF.

The CDR3 region is CASSQLVGRVGETQYF. The rearrangement links TRBV4-1 to TRBJ2-5; the D call of TRBD2 rests on TCRdb alone, since no DNA is present to check it. The CDR3 consists of 16 residues. CDR1 is MGHRA, CDR2 YSYEKL, per germline.

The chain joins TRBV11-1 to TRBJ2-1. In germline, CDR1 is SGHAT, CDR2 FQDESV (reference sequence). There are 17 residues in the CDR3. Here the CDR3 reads CASSLDVGGRSYNEQFF. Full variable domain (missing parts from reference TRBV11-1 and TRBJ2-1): EAEVAQSPRYKITEKSQAVAFWCDPISGHATLYWYRQILGQGPELLVQFQDESVVDDSQLPKDRFSAERLKGVDSTLKIQPAELGDSAMYLCASSLDVGGRSYNEQFFGPGTRLTVL.

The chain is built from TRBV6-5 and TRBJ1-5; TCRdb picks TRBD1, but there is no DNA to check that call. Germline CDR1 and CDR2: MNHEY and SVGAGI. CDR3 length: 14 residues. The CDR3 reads CASSSDRDNQPQHF.

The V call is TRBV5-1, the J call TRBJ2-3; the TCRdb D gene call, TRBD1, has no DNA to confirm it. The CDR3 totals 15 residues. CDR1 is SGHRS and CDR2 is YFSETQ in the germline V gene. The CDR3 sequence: CASSDPGPHTDTQYF.

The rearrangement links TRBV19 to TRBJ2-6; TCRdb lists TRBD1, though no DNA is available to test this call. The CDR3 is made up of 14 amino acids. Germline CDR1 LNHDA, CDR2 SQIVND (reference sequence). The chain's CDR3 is CATRDPRGANVLTF.

CDR3 loop: CASSPRDREVTEAFF. This chain links TRBV27 with TRBJ1-1; checking the TCRdb D call of TRBD1 is not possible without DNA. Germline values: CDR1 MNHEY, CDR2 SMNVEV (reference sequence). The CDR3 sequence is 15 residues long.

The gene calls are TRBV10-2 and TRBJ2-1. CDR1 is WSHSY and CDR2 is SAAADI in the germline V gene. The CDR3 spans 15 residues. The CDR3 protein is CATQAISSSYNEQFF.